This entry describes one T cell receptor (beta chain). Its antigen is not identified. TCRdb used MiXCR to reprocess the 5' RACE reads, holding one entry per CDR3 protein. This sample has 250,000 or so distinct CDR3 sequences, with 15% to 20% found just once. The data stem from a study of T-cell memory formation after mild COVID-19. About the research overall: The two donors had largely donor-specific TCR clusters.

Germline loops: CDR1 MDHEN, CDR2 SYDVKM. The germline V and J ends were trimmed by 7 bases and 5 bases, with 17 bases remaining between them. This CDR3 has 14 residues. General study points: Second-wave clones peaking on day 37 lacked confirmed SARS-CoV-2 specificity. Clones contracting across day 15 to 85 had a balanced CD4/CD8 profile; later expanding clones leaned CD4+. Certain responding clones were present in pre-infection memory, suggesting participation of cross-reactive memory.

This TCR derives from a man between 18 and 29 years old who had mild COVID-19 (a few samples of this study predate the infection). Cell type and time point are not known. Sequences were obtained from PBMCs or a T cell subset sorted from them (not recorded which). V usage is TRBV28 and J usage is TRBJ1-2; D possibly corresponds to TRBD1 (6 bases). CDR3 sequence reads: CASTEGVQPYGYTF. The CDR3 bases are TGTGCCAGCACTGAGGGGGTGCAACCTTATGGCTACACCTTC.